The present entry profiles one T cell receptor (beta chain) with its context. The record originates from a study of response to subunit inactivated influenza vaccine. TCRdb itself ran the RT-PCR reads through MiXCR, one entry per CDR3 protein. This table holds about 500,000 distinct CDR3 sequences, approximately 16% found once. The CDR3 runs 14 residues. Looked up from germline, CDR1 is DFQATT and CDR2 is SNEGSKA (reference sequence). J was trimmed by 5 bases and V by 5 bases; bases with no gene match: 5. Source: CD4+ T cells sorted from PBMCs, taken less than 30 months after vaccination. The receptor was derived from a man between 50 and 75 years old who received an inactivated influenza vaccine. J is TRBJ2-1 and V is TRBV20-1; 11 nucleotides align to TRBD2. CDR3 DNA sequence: TGCAGTGCTGTTAGCGGGAGGGCCCACAATGAGCAGTTCTTC. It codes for CSAVSGRAHNEQFF.